The 21 T cell receptor beta chains below were found in one sample sequenced in a study of blood T cell repertoires in COVID-19. The table came from immunoSEQ multiplex PCR; TCRdb's copy has only in-frame clones and leaves some out. The sample yields 40,000 to 50,000 clones, roughly 84% seen once. Sequenced: peripheral blood. Source of these receptors: a man in his 70s with acute or convalescent COVID-19.

The chain recombines TRBV18 with TRBJ2-2; 8 bases match TRBD1. Germline CDR1 KGHSH, CDR2 LQKENI. There are 16 residues in the CDR3. V trimming: 3 bases; J trimming: 7 bases; junction bases outside the gene matches: 10. CDR3 DNA: TGTGCCAGCTCACCGGATGCGACAGGGGACTTCGGGGAGCTGTTTTTT. It specifies CASSPDATGDFGELFF.

The V call is TRBV11-3, the J call TRBJ1-3, with 10 positions matching TRBD1. The germline CDR1 and CDR2 sequences are SGHNT and YENEEA. This CDR3 has 18 residues. Trimming at V came to 1 base and at J to 0 bases, leaving 6 bases not matched to a gene. The CDR3 bases are TGTGCCAGCAGCTTAGGGTTTGGGACAGGGGACTCTGGAAACACCATATATTTT. Translated: CASSLGFGTGDSGNTIYF.

The chain carries TRBV7-6 and TRBJ2-2; the match to TRBD2 covers 12 bases. Germline V gene lookup returns CDR1 SGHVS and CDR2 FNYEAQ. J gave up 7 bases and V 5 bases, and 11 bases lay outside the gene matches. The length of the CDR3 is 17 residues. CDR3 amino acids: CASSPASGGAVYGELFF. The CDR3 bases are TGTGCCAGCAGCCCGGCTAGCGGGGGGGCCGTGTACGGGGAGCTGTTTTTT.

V and J are TRBV9 and TRBJ2-1; D gene ambiguous. Trimming cost V 0 bases and J 9 bases, with 13 bases left between them. This CDR3 is 14 amino acids long. The germline CDR1 and CDR2 sequences are SGDLS and YYNGEE. For the CDR3, the DNA is TGTGCCAGCAGCGTAGTGGTAAGCGAGACTGAGCAGTTCTTC. It translates to CASSVVVSETEQFF.

This clone was recorded a few times. CDR3 loop: CASRPAGQGSQPQHF. The CDR3 DNA reads TGTGCCAGCAGACCCGCGGGACAGGGGTCTCAGCCCCAGCATTTT. This chain uses TRBV6-5 with TRBJ1-5, with TRBD1 matching 10 bases. The CDR3 spans 15 residues. Germline CDR1 MNHEY, CDR2 SVGAGI. Trimming removed 6 bases from V and 6 bases from J; junction bases left unmatched: 8.

The chain is built from TRBV6-6 and TRBJ2-6, with 9 nucleotides matching TRBD1. Trimming cost V 6 bases and J 4 bases; bases outside gene matches: 4. The CDR3 totals 15 residues. Germline V gene lookup returns CDR1 MNHNY and CDR2 SVGAGI (reference sequence). The CDR3 nucleotides are TGTGCCAGCAGCTGGACAGGGGAGGGGGCCAACGTCCTGACTTTC. Protein sequence: CASSWTGEGANVLTF.

The chain has TRBV27 and TRBJ2-3, with 10 positions matching TRBD2. From germline, CDR1 is MNHEY and CDR2 SMNVEV (reference sequence). After removal of 3 bases from V and 4 bases from J, the junction contained 10 bases not matched to a gene. The CDR3 extends over 17 amino acids. The DNA for the CDR3 is TGTGCCAGCAGTTTCTCTCAACTAGCGGGACCTGCAGATACGCAGTATTTT. Translated, it gives CASSFSQLAGPADTQYF.

V and J are TRBV7-2 and TRBJ1-5, with 9 nucleotides matching TRBD1. Unmatched junction bases numbered 2, after V lost 0 bases and J lost 5 bases. The length of the CDR3 is 15 residues. Germline lookup yields CDR1 SGHTA and CDR2 FQGNSA. The CDR3 sequence is CASSLAGQGYQPQHF. Here the CDR3 DNA reads TGTGCCAGCAGCTTAGCTGGACAGGGGTATCAGCCCCAGCATTTT.

The chain has TRBV5-1 and TRBJ2-7, with TRBD2 identical over 8 bases. Germline CDR1 is SGHRS and CDR2 is YFSETQ. The CDR3 spans 16 residues. V lost 0 bases and J lost 2; bases outside the gene matches: 7. The CDR3 nucleotides are TGCGCCAGCAGCTTGGGACCGTCTAGCGGGCCCTACGAGCAGTACTTC. This encodes CASSLGPSSGPYEQYF. Full variable domain (remainder filled in from reference TRBV5-1 and TRBJ2-7): KAGVTQTPRYLIKTRGQQVTLSCSPISGHRSVSWYQQTPGQGLQFLFEYFSETQRNKGNFPGRFSGRQFSNSRSEMNVSTLELGDSALYLCASSLGPSSGPYEQYFGPGTRLTVT.

The chain is built from TRBV28 and TRBJ1-4; the match to TRBD1 covers 12 bases. The germline gives CDR1 MDHEN, CDR2 SYDVKM. This CDR3 has 16 residues. The J segment lost 6 bases and the V segment lost 5 bases, leaving 7 bases of the junction unmatched. DNA for the CDR3: TGTGCCAGCAGTAGGGGACAGGGGGCAAGTGATGAAAAACTGTTTTTT. Translation gives CASSRGQGASDEKLFF.

V is TRBV6-1 and J is TRBJ2-4; 7 positions agree with TRBD1. The CDR3 is 15 amino acids. V dropped 1 base and J dropped 7; count of bases not matched to a gene: 7. Germline assignment: CDR1 MNHNS and CDR2 SASEGT. This CDR3 is CASSEVGTVINIQYF. In DNA form, the CDR3 reads TGTGCCAGCAGTGAAGTTGGGACAGTGATTAACATTCAGTACTTC.

The rearrangement links TRBV7-2 to TRBJ2-3, with D unresolved. CDR3 length: 13 amino acids. Between the trimmed V and J ends, which lost 0 bases and 5 bases, there was a span of 6 bases. CDR1 SGHTA and CDR2 FQGNSA come from the germline V gene. CDR3 sequence (DNA): TGTGCCAGCAGCTTAGCGAGAGAAGATACGCAGTATTTT. Translation: CASSLAREDTQYF.

The genes are TRBV19 and TRBJ1-6; 7 bases fit TRBD1. The germline CDR1 and CDR2 sequences are LNHDA and SQIVND (reference sequence). The CDR3 is made up of 16 amino acids. The ends lost 7 bases at V and 6 bases at J; junction bases unmatched: 12. The CDR3 bases are TGTGCCAGTACCACGAACGGACAGGACCTTAATTCACCCCTCCACTTT. Protein product: CASTTNGQDLNSPLHF.

The V gene is TRBV18, the J gene TRBJ2-5, with D possibly matching TRBD2 (5 bases). The length of the CDR3 is 13 residues. The V end lost 2 bases, the J end lost 5 bases, and 9 bases lay between the germline ends. Germline CDR1 KGHSH, CDR2 LQKENI. The CDR3 is CASSPNRGETQYF. The CDR3, as DNA: TGTGCCAGCTCACCAAACCGAGGGGAGACCCAGTACTTC.

This chain joins TRBV5-6 and TRBJ1-6, with 9 bases matching TRBD1. Per germline, CDR1 SGHDT and CDR2 YYEEEE. The CDR3 runs to 16 residues. V was pared by 0 bases and J by 6 bases, with 4 bases of the junction left unmatched. CDR3 nucleotide sequence: TGTGCCAGCAGCTTGGCAGCGGGACAGGGTAATTCACCCCTCCACTTT. Amino acids: CASSLAAGQGNSPLHF.

The chain employs TRBV7-9 and TRBJ1-1, with unresolved D. V dropped 5 bases and J dropped 0 bases, with 7 bases sitting between them. Looked up from germline, CDR1 is SEHNR and CDR2 is FQNEAQ (reference sequence). The CDR3 loop spans 13 amino acids. This chain's CDR3 is CASSPLLNTEAFF. The CDR3 nucleotides read TGTGCCAGCAGCCCCCTATTGAACACTGAAGCTTTCTTT.

The chain uses TRBV15 and TRBJ2-3; 8 bases match TRBD1. This CDR3 spans 15 amino acids. Per the germline V gene, CDR1 is LNHNV and CDR2 is YYDKDF (reference sequence). V trimming: 0 bases; J trimming: 3 bases; junction bases outside the gene matches: 2. CDR3 sequence (DNA): TGTGCCACCAGCAGAGAGGGACAGGCAACAGATACGCAGTATTTT. It yields the protein CATSREGQATDTQYF.

V is TRBV5-1 and J is TRBJ1-4, with D possibly being TRBD1 (5 bases). Trimming removed 1 base at V and 7 bases at J, with 11 bases between. The CDR3 contains 14 residues. Germline loops: CDR1 SGHRS, CDR2 YFSETQ. The CDR3 DNA is TGCGCCAGCAGCTTGAACGGGAGGGGTGAAAAACTGTTTTTT. Its translation is CASSLNGRGEKLFF.

The gene calls are TRBV19 and TRBJ1-2, with 7 positions matching TRBD1. The ends lost 7 bases at V and 5 bases at J; junction bases unmatched: 10. Germline V gene data show CDR1 as LNHDA and CDR2 as SQIVND (reference sequence). This CDR3 has 14 residues. CDR3 amino acids: CASTPPGTEYGYTF. DNA for the CDR3: TGTGCCAGTACTCCCCCCGGGACAGAGTATGGCTACACCTTC.

The chain links TRBV7-3 to TRBJ1-1, with 7 bases aligning to TRBD1. CDR1 and CDR2 from the germline V gene are SGHTA and FQGTGA. The V segment lost 3 bases and the J segment 0 bases; nucleotides outside the gene matches: 7. The CDR3 runs 16 residues. This CDR3 reads CASSLNRGRLNTEAFF. DNA of the CDR3: TGTGCCAGCAGCTTGAACAGGGGAAGATTGAACACTGAAGCTTTCTTT.

This sequence joins TRBV25-1 and TRBJ1-2; 9 positions agree with TRBD1. This CDR3 comprises 14 residues. Germline values: CDR1 MGHDK, CDR2 SYGVNS. The J segment lost 5 bases and the V segment lost 8 bases, leaving 9 bases of the junction unmatched. CDR3 protein: CASLKEDRGYGYTF. The CDR3, as DNA: TGTGCCAGCCTAAAGGAGGACAGGGGATATGGCTACACCTTC.